The next 4 T cell receptor beta chains were all read from a single sample in a study of CD8 T cells in Susac syndrome. RNA totalling about 0.5 to 1 ug underwent reverse transcription with random hexamers. TCRdb reanalysed the immunoSEQ multiplex PCR reads using MiXCR and keeps one entry per CDR3 protein. Of about 100,000 distinct CDR3 sequences detected, about 96% appear once; the ten largest clones hold approximately 0.3%. What was sequenced was CD8+ T cells from PBMCs. Source of these receptors: a human donor with Susac syndrome.

This sequence joins TRBV20-1 and TRBJ2-1; D gene unclear. CDR3 length equals 14 residues. V gave up 0 bases and J gave up 6 bases, with 12 bases separating them. Germline V lookup: CDR1 DFQATT, CDR2 SNEGSKA (reference sequence). The CDR3 DNA sequence: TGCAGTGCTAGAGATCCAGCGTTGAGCAATGAGCAGTTCTTC. This gives the protein CSARDPALSNEQFF.

This clonotype has only one observation. This chain joins TRBV7-9 and TRBJ2-2; D uncertain. The germline V gene has CDR1 SEHNR and CDR2 FQNEAQ (reference sequence). Trimming pared 5 bases from V and 11 bases from J, leaving 6 bases between. The CDR3 consists of 10 residues. DNA of the CDR3: TGTGCCAGCAGCGCTCCCGAGCTGTTTTTT. Encoded protein: CASSAPELFF.

The chain recombines TRBV24-1 with TRBJ1-2; TRBD1 matches 9 bases. Germline CDR1 KGHDR, CDR2 SFDVKD. The junction had 12 bases not matched to a gene; V was cut back by 1 base and J by 4 bases. This CDR3 comprises 18 residues. The CDR3 DNA reads TGTGCCACCAGTGATTTTAGGGGACAGGGAAGCGCCCTCTATGGCTACACCTTC. Its translation: CATSDFRGQGSALYGYTF.

The rearrangement uses TRBV28 and TRBJ1-5, with 8 bases identical to TRBD1. Unmatched junction bases numbered 5, after V lost 6 bases and J lost 1 base. This CDR3 is built from 15 residues. Germline CDR1 MDHEN, CDR2 SYDVKM. CDR3 DNA sequence: TGTGCCAGCAGCCCCAGGGGGCAAAGCAATCAGCCCCAGCATTTT. Translating gives CASSPRGQSNQPQHF.